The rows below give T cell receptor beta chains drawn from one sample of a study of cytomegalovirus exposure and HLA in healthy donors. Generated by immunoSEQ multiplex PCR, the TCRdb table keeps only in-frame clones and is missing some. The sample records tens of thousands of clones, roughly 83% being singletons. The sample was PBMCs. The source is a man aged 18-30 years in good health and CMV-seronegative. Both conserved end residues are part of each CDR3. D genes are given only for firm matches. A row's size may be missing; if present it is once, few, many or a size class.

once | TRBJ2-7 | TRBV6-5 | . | CASSYSRLAYEQYF | TGTGCCAGCAGTTACAGTAGGCTAGCGTACGAGCAGTACTTC
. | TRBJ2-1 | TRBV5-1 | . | CASSLAPGGNEQFF | TGCGCCAGCAGCTTGGCCCCCGGGGGCAATGAGCAGTTCTTC
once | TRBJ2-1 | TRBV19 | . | CAGKADAKTSSYNEQFF | TGTGCCGGAAAAGCGGACGCCAAGACGAGCTCCTACAATGAGCAGTTCTTC
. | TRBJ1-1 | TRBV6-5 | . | CAPTKRGSENTEAFF | TGTGCCCCTACAAAAAGGGGCAGCGAGAACACTGAAGCTTTCTTT
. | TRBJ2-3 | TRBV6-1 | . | CASSEADNSDTQYF | TGTGCCAGCAGTGAAGCGGACAACTCAGATACGCAGTATTTT
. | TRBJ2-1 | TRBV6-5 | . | CASRPDGRGYNEQFF | TGTGCCAGCAGACCCGATGGGAGAGGTTACAATGAGCAGTTCTTC
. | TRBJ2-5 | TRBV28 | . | CASSLGGQQETQYF | TGTGCCAGCAGTTTAGGTGGACAACAAGAGACCCAGTACTTC
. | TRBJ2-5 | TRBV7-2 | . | CASSLAGVTETQYF | TGTGCCAGCAGCTTAGCGGGAGTCACGGAGACCCAGTACTTC
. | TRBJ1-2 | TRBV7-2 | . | CASSLASGSPSGYTF | TGTGCCAGCAGCTTAGCTTCGGGGAGCCCATCTGGCTACACCTTC
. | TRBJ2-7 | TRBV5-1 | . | CASSLAPSPRSYEQYF | TGCGCCAGCAGCTTGGCCCCTAGCCCCAGGTCCTACGAGCAGTACTTC
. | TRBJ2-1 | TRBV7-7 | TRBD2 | CASSLGTSGTHEQFF | TGTGCTAGCAGCTTAGGGACTAGCGGGACGCATGAGCAGTTCTTC
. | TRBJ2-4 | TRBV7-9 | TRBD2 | CASSPTSGGGNIQYF | TGTGCCAGCAGCCCGACTAGCGGGGGGGGGAACATTCAGTACTTC
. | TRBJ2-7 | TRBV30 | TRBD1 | CAWNFGQAGYEQYF | TGTGCCTGGAACTTCGGACAGGCGGGCTACGAGCAGTACTTC
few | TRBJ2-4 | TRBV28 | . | CASRKEGGSNIQYF | TGTGCCAGCAGAAAAGAAGGGGGATCAAACATTCAGTACTTC
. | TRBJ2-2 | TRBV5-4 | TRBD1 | CASSSSPAGGKTGELFF | TGTGCCAGCAGCTCGTCCCCGGCAGGGGGAAAGACCGGGGAGCTGTTTTTT
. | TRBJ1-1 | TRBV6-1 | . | CASRQGYRKNTEAFF | TGTGCCAGCAGGCAGGGTTACAGAAAGAACACTGAAGCTTTCTTT
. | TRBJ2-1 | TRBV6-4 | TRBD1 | CASSDSGTGADEQFF | TGTGCCAGCAGTGACTCGGGGACAGGGGCGGATGAGCAGTTCTTC
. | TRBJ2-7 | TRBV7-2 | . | CASSSRLVGEQYF | TGTGCCAGCAGCTCCCGACTAGTGGGTGAGCAGTACTTC
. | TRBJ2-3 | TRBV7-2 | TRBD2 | CASSLAFPLAGGRGITDTQYF | TGTGCCAGCAGCTTAGCTTTCCCCCTAGCGGGAGGGAGGGGGATCACAGATACGCAGTATTTT
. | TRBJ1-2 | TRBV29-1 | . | CSVGRELANYGYTF | TGCAGCGTTGGAAGGGAGTTAGCTAACTATGGCTACACCTTC
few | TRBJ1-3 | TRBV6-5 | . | CASSYNRASSGNTIYF | TGTGCCAGCAGTTACAACAGGGCTAGCTCTGGAAACACCATATATTTT
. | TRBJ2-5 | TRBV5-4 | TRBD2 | CASSLVSGLAGETQYF | TGTGCCAGCAGCTTGGTATCGGGACTAGCGGGAGAGACCCAGTACTTC
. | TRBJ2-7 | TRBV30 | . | CAWSVGGAGPYEQYF | TGTGCCTGGAGTGTAGGTGGGGCCGGCCCCTACGAGCAGTACTTC
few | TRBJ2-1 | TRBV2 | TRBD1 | CASRAPGGYGEQFF | TGTGCCAGCAGGGCGCCAGGGGGCTATGGTGAGCAGTTCTTC
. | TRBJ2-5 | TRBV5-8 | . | CASSLGGEETQYF | TGTGCCAGCAGCTTAGGAGGGGAAGAGACCCAGTACTTC
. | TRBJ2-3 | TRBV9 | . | CASSVLQGFTDTQYF | TGTGCCAGCAGCGTCCTACAGGGATTCACAGATACGCAGTATTTT
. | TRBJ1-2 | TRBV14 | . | CASSQLGQLRSGYTF | TGTGCCAGCAGCCAACTCGGACAGCTAAGAAGCGGCTACACCTTC
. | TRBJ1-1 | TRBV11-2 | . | CASSFAGSNTEAFF | TGTGCCAGCAGCTTCGCGGGATCGAACACTGAAGCTTTCTTT
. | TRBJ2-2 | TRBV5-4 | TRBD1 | CASSSRQGAYTGELFF | TGTGCCAGCAGTTCTAGACAGGGGGCGTACACCGGGGAGCTGTTTTTT
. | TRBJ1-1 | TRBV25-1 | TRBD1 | CASKFGQGNTEAFF | TGTGCCAGCAAGTTCGGACAGGGGAACACTGAAGCTTTCTTT
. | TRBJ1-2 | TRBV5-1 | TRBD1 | CASSLEGAPDYGYTF | TGCGCCAGCAGCTTGGAGGGGGCGCCCGACTATGGCTACACCTTC
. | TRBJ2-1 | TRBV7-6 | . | CASSGGTDPKFF | TGTGCCAGCAGCGGGGGGACGGACCCTAAGTTCTTC
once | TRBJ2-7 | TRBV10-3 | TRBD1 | CAISGPLQGALDEQYF | TGTGCCATCAGTGGGCCCCTTCAGGGGGCTTTGGACGAGCAGTACTTC
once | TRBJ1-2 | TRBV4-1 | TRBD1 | CASSRDREYNYGYTF | TGCGCCAGCAGCCGCGACAGGGAATATAACTATGGCTACACCTTC
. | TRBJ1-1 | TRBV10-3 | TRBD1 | CAISDLGQGNTEAFF | TGTGCCATCAGTGACCTCGGACAGGGGAACACTGAAGCTTTCTTT
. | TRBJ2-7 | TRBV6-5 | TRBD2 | CASSYSISGDPYEQYF | TGTGCCAGCAGTTACTCGATCAGCGGGGACCCCTACGAGCAGTACTTC
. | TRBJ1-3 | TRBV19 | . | CASRQAGNTIYF | TGTGCCAGCAGACAGGCTGGAAACACCATATATTTT